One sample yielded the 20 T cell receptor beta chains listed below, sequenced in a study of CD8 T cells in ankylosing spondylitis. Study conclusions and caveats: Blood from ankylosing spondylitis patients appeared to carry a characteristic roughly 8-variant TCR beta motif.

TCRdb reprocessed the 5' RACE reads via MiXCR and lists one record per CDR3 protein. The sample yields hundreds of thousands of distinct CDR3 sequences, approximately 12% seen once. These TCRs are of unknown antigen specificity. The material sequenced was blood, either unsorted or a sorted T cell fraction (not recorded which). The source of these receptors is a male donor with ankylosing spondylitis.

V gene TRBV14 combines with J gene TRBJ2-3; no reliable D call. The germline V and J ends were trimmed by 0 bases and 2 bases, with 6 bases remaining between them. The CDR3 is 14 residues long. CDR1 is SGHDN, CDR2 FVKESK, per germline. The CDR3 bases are TGTGCCAGCAGCCAAGAGTCAGCCACAGATACGCAGTATTTT. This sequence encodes CASSQESATDTQYF.

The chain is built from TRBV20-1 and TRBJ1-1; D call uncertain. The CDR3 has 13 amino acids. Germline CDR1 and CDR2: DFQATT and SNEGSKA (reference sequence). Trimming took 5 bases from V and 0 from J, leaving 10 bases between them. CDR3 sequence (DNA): TGCAGTGCTCCTCCCCCATTGAACACTGAAGCTTTCTTT. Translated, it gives CSAPPPLNTEAFF.

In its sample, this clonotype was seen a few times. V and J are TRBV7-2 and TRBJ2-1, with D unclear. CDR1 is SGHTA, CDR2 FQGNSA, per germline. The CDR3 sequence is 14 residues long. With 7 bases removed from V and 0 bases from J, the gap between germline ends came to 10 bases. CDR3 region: CASTYASSYNEQFF. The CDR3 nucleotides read TGTGCCAGCACCTATGCTAGCTCCTACAATGAGCAGTTCTTC.

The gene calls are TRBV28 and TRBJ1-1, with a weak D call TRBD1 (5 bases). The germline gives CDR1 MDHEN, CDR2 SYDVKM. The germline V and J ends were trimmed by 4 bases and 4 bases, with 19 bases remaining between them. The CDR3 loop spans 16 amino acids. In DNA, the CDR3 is TGTGCCAGCAGTTCCCGCTGGGGCCGGAGGAGCACTGAAGCTTTCTTT. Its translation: CASSSRWGRRSTEAFF.

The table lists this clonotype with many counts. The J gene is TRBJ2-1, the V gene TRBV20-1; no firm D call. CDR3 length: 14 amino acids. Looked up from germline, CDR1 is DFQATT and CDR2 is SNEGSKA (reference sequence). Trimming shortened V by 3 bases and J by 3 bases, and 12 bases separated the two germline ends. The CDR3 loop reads CSARAASLYNEQFF. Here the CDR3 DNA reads TGCAGTGCTAGGGCGGCGAGCCTCTACAATGAGCAGTTCTTC.

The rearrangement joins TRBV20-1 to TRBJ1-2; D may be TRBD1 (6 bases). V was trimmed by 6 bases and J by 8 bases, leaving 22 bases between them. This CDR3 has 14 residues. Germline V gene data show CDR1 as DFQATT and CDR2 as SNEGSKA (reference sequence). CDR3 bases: TGCAGTGCCCCTTGGGGGCGATATTTCACAGGCTACACCTTC. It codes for CSAPWGRYFTGYTF.

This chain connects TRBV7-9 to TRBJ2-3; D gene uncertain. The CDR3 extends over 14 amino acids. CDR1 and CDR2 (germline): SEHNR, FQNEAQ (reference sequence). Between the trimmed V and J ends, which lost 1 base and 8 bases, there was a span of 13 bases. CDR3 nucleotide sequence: TGTGCCAGCAGCTTAGTCGGGCCTGCAGGTACGCAGTATTTT. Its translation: CASSLVGPAGTQYF. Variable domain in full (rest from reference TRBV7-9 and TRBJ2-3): DTGVSQNPRHKITKRGQNVTFRCDPISEHNRLYWYRQTLGQGPEFLTYFQNEAQLEKSRLLSDRFSAERPKGSFSTLEIQRTEQGDSAMYLCASSLVGPAGTQYFGPGTRLTVL.

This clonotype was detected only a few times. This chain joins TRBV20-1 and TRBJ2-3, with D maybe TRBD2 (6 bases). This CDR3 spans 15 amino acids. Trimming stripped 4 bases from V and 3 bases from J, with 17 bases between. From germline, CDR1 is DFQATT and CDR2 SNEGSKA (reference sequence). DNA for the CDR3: TGCAGTGCTATAGGGGCTAGCGAGGGAACAGATACGCAGTATTTT. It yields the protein CSAIGASEGTDTQYF.

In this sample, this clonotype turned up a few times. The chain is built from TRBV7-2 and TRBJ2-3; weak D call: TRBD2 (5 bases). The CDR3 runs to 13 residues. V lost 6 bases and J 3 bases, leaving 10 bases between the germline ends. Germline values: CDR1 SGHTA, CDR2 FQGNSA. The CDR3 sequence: CASRRAPTDTQYF. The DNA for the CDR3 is TGTGCCAGCAGGCGGGCCCCAACAGATACGCAGTATTTT.

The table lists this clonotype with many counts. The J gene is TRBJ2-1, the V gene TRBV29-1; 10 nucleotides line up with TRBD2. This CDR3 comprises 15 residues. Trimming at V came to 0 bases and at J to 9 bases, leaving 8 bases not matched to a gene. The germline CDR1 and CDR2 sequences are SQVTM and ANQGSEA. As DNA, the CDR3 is TGCAGCGTTGAAGAGATAGCGGGGGGCCCTGGTGAGCAGTTCTTC. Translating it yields CSVEEIAGGPGEQFF.

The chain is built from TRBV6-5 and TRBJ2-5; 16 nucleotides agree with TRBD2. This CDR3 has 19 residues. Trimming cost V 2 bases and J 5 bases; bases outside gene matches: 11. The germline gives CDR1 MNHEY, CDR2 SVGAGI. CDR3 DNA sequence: TGTGCCAGCAGTTACGCTGGGTTCCCGGGACTAGCGGGAGGGGAGACCCAGTACTTC. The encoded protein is CASSYAGFPGLAGGETQYF.

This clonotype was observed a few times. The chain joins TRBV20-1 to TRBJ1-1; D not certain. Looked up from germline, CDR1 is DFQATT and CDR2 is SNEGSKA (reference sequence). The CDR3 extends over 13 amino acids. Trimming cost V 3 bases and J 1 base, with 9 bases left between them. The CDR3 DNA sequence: TGCAGTGCTAGTTTTACAGCGAACACTGAAGCTTTCTTT. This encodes CSASFTANTEAFF.

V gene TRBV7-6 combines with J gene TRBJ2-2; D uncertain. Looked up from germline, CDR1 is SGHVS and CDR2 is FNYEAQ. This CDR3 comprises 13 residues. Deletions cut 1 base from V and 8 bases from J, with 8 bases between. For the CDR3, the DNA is TGTGCCAGCAGCTTAGACAGAGATGGGGAGCTGTTTTTT. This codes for CASSLDRDGELFF. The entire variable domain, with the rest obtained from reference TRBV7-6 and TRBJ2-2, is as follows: GAGVSQSPRYKVTKRGQDVALRCDPISGHVSLYWYRQALGQGPEFLTYFNYEAQQDKSGLPNDRFSAERPEGSISTLTIQRTEQRDSAMYRCASSLDRDGELFFGEGSRLTVL.

Here the CDR3 reads CASRGQGRDTQYF. The CDR3 nucleotides read TGTGCCAGCAGGGGACAGGGCCGAGATACGCAGTATTTT. The gene calls are TRBV6-1 and TRBJ2-3; 9 nucleotides align to TRBD1. This CDR3 contains 13 residues. After removal of 6 bases from V and 5 bases from J, the junction contained 3 bases not matched to a gene. CDR1 MNHNS and CDR2 SASEGT come from the germline V gene.

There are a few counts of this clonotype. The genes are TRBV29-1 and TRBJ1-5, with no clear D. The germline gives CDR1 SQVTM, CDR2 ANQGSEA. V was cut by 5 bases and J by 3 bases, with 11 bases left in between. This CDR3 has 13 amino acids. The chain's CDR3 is CSVILNSNQPQHF. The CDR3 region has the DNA TGCAGCGTTATATTAAACTCCAATCAGCCCCAGCATTTT.

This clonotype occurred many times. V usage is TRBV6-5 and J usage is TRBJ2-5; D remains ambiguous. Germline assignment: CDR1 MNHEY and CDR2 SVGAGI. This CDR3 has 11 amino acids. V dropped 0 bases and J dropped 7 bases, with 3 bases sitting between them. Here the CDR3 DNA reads TGTGCCAGCAGTTACTCGGGGACCCAGTACTTC. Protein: CASSYSGTQYF.

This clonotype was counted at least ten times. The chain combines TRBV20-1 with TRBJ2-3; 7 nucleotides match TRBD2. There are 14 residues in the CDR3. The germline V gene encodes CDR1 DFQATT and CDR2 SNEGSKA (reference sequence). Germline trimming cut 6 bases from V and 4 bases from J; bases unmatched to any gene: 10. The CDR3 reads CSAVPGTIADTQYF. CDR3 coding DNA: TGCAGTGCGGTCCCCGGGACTATAGCAGATACGCAGTATTTT.

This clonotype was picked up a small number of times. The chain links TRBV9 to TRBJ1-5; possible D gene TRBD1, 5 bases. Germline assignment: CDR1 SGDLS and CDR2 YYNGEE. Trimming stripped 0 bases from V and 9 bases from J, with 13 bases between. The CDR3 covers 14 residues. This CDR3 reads CASSVGGRGSPQHF. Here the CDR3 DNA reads TGTGCCAGCAGCGTAGGGGGGAGGGGTTCGCCCCAGCATTTT.

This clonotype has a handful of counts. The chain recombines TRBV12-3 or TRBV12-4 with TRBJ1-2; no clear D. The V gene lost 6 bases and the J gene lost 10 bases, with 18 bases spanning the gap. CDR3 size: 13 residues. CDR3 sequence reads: CASSLDIPSVYTF. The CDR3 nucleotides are TGTGCCAGCAGCCTTGACATCCCATCCGTCTACACCTTC.

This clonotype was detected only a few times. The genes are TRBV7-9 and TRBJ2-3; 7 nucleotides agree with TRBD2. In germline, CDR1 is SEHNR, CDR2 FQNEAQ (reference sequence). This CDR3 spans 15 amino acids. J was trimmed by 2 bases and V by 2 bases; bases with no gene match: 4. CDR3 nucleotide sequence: TGTGCCAGCAGCTTACTAGCGGAAAACACAGATACGCAGTATTTT. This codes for CASSLLAENTDTQYF.